Listed below are T cell receptor beta chains from one sample, sequenced in a study of brain T cells in children with intractable seizures. TCRdb keeps only in-frame clones here, not all; method: immunoSEQ multiplex PCR. The sample records a few hundred thousand clones, over 90% being singletons. The sequenced sample was peripheral blood, obtained roughly 5 months after surgery. The receptor source for this set is a boy under two years old with tuberous sclerosis and intractable seizures. Both conserved end residues are part of each CDR3. D genes are given only for firm matches. Clone size appears in some rows only: once, few, many, or a class for an expanded clone.

-	TRBJ1-2	TRBV4-1	-	TGCGCCAGCAGCCAAGAATTTCGCGGGGGATGGGGTGGCTACACCTTC	CASSQEFRGGWGGYTF
TRBD2	TRBJ2-7	TRBV11-3	-	TGTGCCAGCAGCCCCGGACTAGCGGGAGTTTACGAGCAGTACTTC	CASSPGLAGVYEQYF
-	TRBJ2-3	TRBV14	-	TGTGCCAGCAGCCAAGATTTCGGGGGATACACAGATACGCAGTATTTT	CASSQDFGGYTDTQYF
-	TRBJ1-4	TRBV7-6	few	TGTGCCAGCAGCTTAGAAGTAACTAATGAAAAACTGTTTTTT	CASSLEVTNEKLFF
TRBD1	TRBJ2-7	TRBV7-2	-	TGTGCCAGCAGCTTAGTACCCGGGACAGGGGGCTTAGACGAGCAGTACTTC	CASSLVPGTGGLDEQYF
-	TRBJ1-4	TRBV3-1/TRBV3-2	-	TGTGCCAGCAGCGGGCAGATTAATGAAAAACTGTTTTTT	CASSGQINEKLFF
-	TRBJ1-2	TRBV15	-	TGTGCCACCAGCAGAGACTTGGAAGGGGGCTACACCTTC	CATSRDLEGGYTF
-	TRBJ1-1	TRBV7-9	-	TGTGCCAGCAGCCAATGGACACTCCAAGCTTTCTTT	CASSQWTLQAFF
-	TRBJ1-2	TRBV9	-	TGTGCCAGCAGCGAACGACTTGCCCCTAACTATGGCTACACCTTC	CASSERLAPNYGYTF
TRBD2	TRBJ2-5	TRBV28	-	TGTGCCAGCTTTGGGGGGGTGACCCAGTACTTC	CASFGGVTQYF
-	TRBJ2-2	TRBV5-5	-	TGTGCCAGCAGCTTTCGGACCGGGGAGCTGTTTTTT	CASSFRTGELFF
-	TRBJ1-4	TRBV29-1	-	TGCAGCGGGGGACATCCCAATGAAAAACTGTTTTTT	CSGGHPNEKLFF
TRBD2	TRBJ2-7	TRBV5-1	-	TGCGCCAGCAGCTTGGGCATTGGGACTACTTACTACGAGCAGTACTTC	CASSLGIGTTYYEQYF
TRBD1	TRBJ2-4	TRBV11-3	once	TGTGCCAGCAGCTTAGAAGGGGACAGGAAAAACATTCAGTACTTC	CASSLEGDRKNIQYF
TRBD2	TRBJ2-3	TRBV13	-	TGTGCCAGCAGCCCCCGGACTAGCGGGAGGGGTATAGATACGCAGTATTTT	CASSPRTSGRGIDTQYF
TRBD1	TRBJ1-6	TRBV7-2	-	TGTGCCAGCAGCTTGGGACAGCGCTCCTATAATTCACCCCTCCACTTT	CASSLGQRSYNSPLHF
-	TRBJ1-5	TRBV15	few	TGTGCCACCAGTACGACGCGGAGCAATCAGCCCCAGCATTTT	CATSTTRSNQPQHF
TRBD2	TRBJ2-7	TRBV4-1	-	TGCGCCAGCAGCCAAGGTGTACTAGCGGGAGACACCTACGAGCAGTACTTC	CASSQGVLAGDTYEQYF
-	TRBJ1-1	TRBV6-5	-	TGTGCCAGCAGAGAGGTCGCCTTAGACACTGAAGCTTTCTTT	CASREVALDTEAFF
TRBD2	TRBJ2-3	TRBV7-3	-	TGTGCCAGCAGCTTAAAAGGGGGACTAGCGGGAGCGGAAGATACGCAGTATTTT	CASSLKGGLAGAEDTQYF
-	TRBJ1-5	TRBV27	-	TGTGCCAGCAGTTTAAACCCCTCCAATCAGCCCCAGCATTTT	CASSLNPSNQPQHF
TRBD2	TRBJ2-3	TRBV10-1	-	TGCGCCAGCAGTGGTGGACTAGCGGGAACCACAGATACGCAGTATTTT	CASSGGLAGTTDTQYF
-	TRBJ1-2	TRBV14	-	TGTGCCAGCAGCCCGGCTAGTCGAGGCTACACCTTC	CASSPASRGYTF
-	TRBJ1-1	TRBV5-1	-	TGCGCCAGCAGCTCTTGGGGGGAGACGGCGAACACTGAAGCTTTCTTT	CASSSWGETANTEAFF
-	TRBJ2-7	TRBV7-9	-	TGTGCCAGCAGCGTCGGGGGACACCTCTACGAGCAGTACTTC	CASSVGGHLYEQYF
TRBD1	TRBJ1-2	TRBV9	few	TGTGCCAGCACCGGACAGGAGAGGTATGGCTACACCTTC	CASTGQERYGYTF
-	TRBJ1-2	TRBV20-1	-	TGCAGTGCTGGATGGGCTAATGGCTACACCTTC	CSAGWANGYTF
-	TRBJ1-2	TRBV2	-	TGTGCCAGCAGTGAAGAGAGGGGTGGCTACACCTTC	CASSEERGGYTF
TRBD1	TRBJ1-5	TRBV7-2	-	TGTGCCAGCAGCTTAGGGGACAGAAGCAATCAGCCCCAGCATTTT	CASSLGDRSNQPQHF
-	TRBJ2-2	TRBV29-1	once	TGCAGCGTGCAGGGGAGCCGAGACGCCGGGGAGCTGTTTTTT	CSVQGSRDAGELFF
-	TRBJ2-5	TRBV29-1	-	TGCAGCGTTGAATCGGCACGAGAGACCCAGTACTTC	CSVESARETQYF
TRBD1	TRBJ2-5	TRBV2	-	TGTGCCAGCGGGGACAGGGGGATGGAGACCCAGTACTTC	CASGDRGMETQYF
-	TRBJ2-1	TRBV2	-	TGTGCCAGCAGTGAGAGGACTGGTAGCTCCTACAATGAGCAGTTCTTC	CASSERTGSSYNEQFF
-	TRBJ2-2	TRBV5-1	-	TGCGCCAGCAGCCAGGATCCGGGCCTAACACTGTCGAACACCGGGGAGCTGTTTTTT	CASSQDPGLTLSNTGELFF
TRBD1	TRBJ1-1	TRBV5-1	-	TGCGCCAGCAGCCCTAGACAGGGGGCGATGAACACTGAAGCTTTCTTT	CASSPRQGAMNTEAFF
TRBD2	TRBJ2-1	TRBV25-1	-	TGTGCCAGCATAGGGGCCCCCACTAGCGGGATCGAGCAGTTCTTC	CASIGAPTSGIEQFF
-	TRBJ2-3	TRBV3-1/TRBV3-2	once	TGTGCCAGCAGCCAAAAAGGGAGAGGGGGCACAGATACGCAGTATTTT	CASSQKGRGGTDTQYF
-	TRBJ2-5	TRBV30	-	TGTGCCTGGAGTGTTTCGCAGAGAGAGACCCAGTACTTC	CAWSVSQRETQYF